This T cell receptor beta chain was profiled in a study of blood T cell repertoires in COVID-19. As for the study in general: The cDNA or gDNA used as material had been derived from T cells, B-cell-depleted T cells, or PBMCs.

This CDR3 is built from 14 residues. Looked up from germline, CDR1 is SGHTA and CDR2 is FQGNSA. Trimming stripped 2 bases from V and 2 bases from J, with 7 bases between. Original processing notes: Nucleated cell number was recorded as an estimate derived from reference gene primer amplification. The repertoire was sequenced with immunoSEQ multiplex PCR; TCRdb's copy has only in-frame clones and lacks some. V, J and clone size are taken as reported in that table, and D and trimming were inferred from the DNA itself. The sample has about 200,000 clones, roughly 87% seen once. Two negative PCRs, clearance, or symptom resolution characterized the recovered Cohort 3 donors.

Sequences were obtained from PBMCs or T cells enriched from blood (not recorded which). This sequence originates from a woman in her twenties or thirties who had recovered from COVID-19. The chain uses TRBV7-2 and TRBJ1-5, with D hard to call. The CDR3 is CASSLPGRNQPQHF. CDR3 nucleotide sequence: TGTGCCAGCAGCTTACCAGGTCGCAATCAGCCCCAGCATTTT.